This T cell receptor (beta chain) was captured in a study of blood T cell repertoires in COVID-19 (TCRdb year 2020). For the wider study: The collaborator samples originated in the United States, Italy and Spain and spanned the acute and convalescent phases of COVID-19. The prospective study material was composed of cDNA or gDNA derived from T cells, B-cell-depleted T cells, or PBMCs. Subjects who had been exposed to COVID-19, were actively infected with it, or had recovered from it provided the deeply sampled blood TCRbeta repertoires that made up the dataset. The repertoires were released in a freely available public database meant as a resource for research on the immune response to SARS-CoV-2. Samples were obtained from the ongoing ImmuneRACE study (first 160 participants) and from about 1,300 subjects provided by 6 global collaborators. Sample metadata almost always included a de-identified subject ID, COVID-19 status, age in years and sex. Where available, HLA class I and class II types were obtained from metadata supplied by the sample provider rather than from assay-based typing.

The research as a whole found: The amount of clinical and demographic metadata varied by source and participant and was provided uncurated.

In regard to this clone: The antigen it binds to is not known. No clone much larger than this one lies a single base away; base qualities are absent.

Each collaborating institution followed its own protocols to collect whole blood in K2EDTA tubes. For TCRbeta analysis, collaborator samples were shipped as frozen whole blood, as isolated PBMCs, or as DNA extracted from either sample type. The germline V gene (reference sequence) provides CDR1 SGHNT and CDR2 YYREEE. The trim is 7 bases for V and 0 bases for J, with a gap of 14 bases between the germline ends. The cysteine opens and the phenylalanine closes a CDR3 of 15 amino acids. Here the CDR3 DNA is all that survives: 45 bases in frame from base 1. TCRbeta CDR3 regions were amplified from genomic DNA using the immunoSEQ Assay, a bias-controlled multiplex PCR. The original pipeline was this. Within the assay, amplification of reference gene primers was used to estimate how many nucleated cells each sample contained. To quantify the absolute abundance of each unique TCRbeta CDR3 rearrangement, sequence reads were collapsed and filtered. For each sample, productive Simpson clonality was calculated as the square root of Simpson's diversity index over productive rearrangements. Held by TCRdb, this immuneACCESS table contains in-frame sequences only and omits some clones. Under half of the omission traces to an unresolved V gene where checked; the cause of the rest is unknown. Clone size and V and J calls were adopted from that table, with D and trimming inferred from the DNA. Counted in this sample were over 50,000 clones; roughly 79% of them appeared once. The ten largest clonotypes hold about 15% of the sample.

The receptor's source is a human donor with active or convalescent COVID-19. The donor label of this sample is uncertain. Sequencing input: peripheral blood. The sequence links TRBV5-4 to TRBJ2-1; the best D guess is TRBD2, with 6 bases matching. The CDR3 protein sequence reads: CASAAYGGSYNEQFF. The bases are TGTGCCAGCGCCGCTTACGGGGGCTCCTACAATGAGCAGTTCTTC.